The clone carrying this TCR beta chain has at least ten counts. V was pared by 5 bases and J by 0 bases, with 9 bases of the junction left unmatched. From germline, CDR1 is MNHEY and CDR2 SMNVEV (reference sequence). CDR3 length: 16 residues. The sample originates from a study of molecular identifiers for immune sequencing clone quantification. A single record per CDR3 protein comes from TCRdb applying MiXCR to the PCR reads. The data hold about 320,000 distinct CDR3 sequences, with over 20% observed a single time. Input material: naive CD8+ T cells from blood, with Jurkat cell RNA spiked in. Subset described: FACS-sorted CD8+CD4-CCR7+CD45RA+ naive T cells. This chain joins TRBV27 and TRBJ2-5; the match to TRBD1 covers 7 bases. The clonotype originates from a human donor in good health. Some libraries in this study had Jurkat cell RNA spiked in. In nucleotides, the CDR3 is TGTGCCAGCAGTCCTAGATCCGGGACAGACCAAGAGACCCAGTACTTC. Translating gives CASSPRSGTDQETQYF.